The next 14 T cell receptor beta chains were all read from a single sample in a study of Graves' ophthalmopathy and Graves' hyperthyroidism (dated 2018 in TCRdb). TCRdb lists the instrument as Illumina HiSeq 2000. For repertoire sequencing, the TCR beta CDR3 regions were amplified from RNA transcripts. HTBI primers and the Qiagen OneStep RT-PCR kit were used in a first-round RT-PCR, which was followed by a second-round multiplex PCR, size selection and purification. Through fastp at Q25 and MiXCR, TCRdb rebuilt clones from the public reads, retaining in-frame beta chains. Under each unique CDR3 protein, matching rows form one entry showing the most common genes and DNA. Recorded for this sample are 600,000 to 700,000 distinct CDR3 sequences; over 40% of them occurred a single time. Clones ranked in the top ten supply under 3.5% of the sample. The sequencing input was peripheral blood. These receptors were collected from an adult man with Graves' ophthalmopathy.

This clonotype turned up a few times. V gene TRBV7-9 combines with J gene TRBJ2-2; TRBD1 might be the D (5 bases). The CDR3 spans 14 residues. V dropped 5 bases and J dropped 7 bases, with 14 bases sitting between them. Germline CDR1 SEHNR, CDR2 FQNEAQ (reference sequence). The CDR3 protein is CASSLGSQGGELFF. CDR3 in DNA: TGTGCCAGCAGCCTGGGGTCGCAGGGCGGGGAGCTGTTTTTT.

This chain connects TRBV25-1 to TRBJ2-6; D unclear. CDR1 MGHDK and CDR2 SYGVNS come from the germline V gene. This CDR3 comprises 15 residues. V was trimmed by 4 bases and J by 0 bases, leaving 7 bases between them. The CDR3 here is CASSARDSGANVLTF. In DNA form, the CDR3 reads TGTGCCAGCAGTGCTAGAGACTCTGGGGCCAACGTCCTGACTTTC.

This clonotype was detected a few times. One end of the junction fails to match germline, which may point to a read error. As DNA, the CDR3 is TGCGCCAGCAGCGAGCAGGGTACTGGAAGCACCATATATTTT. Residues: CASSEQGTGSTIYF. The V and J genes are TRBV4-3 and TRBJ1-3; D may be TRBD1 (5 bases). This CDR3 has 14 amino acids. Germline loops: CDR1 LGHNA, CDR2 YSLEER.

Ten or more counts support this clonotype. In DNA, the CDR3 is TGTGCCAGCAGTGAAGCGCTTCCCTACCGGGGCTACACCTTC. Translated, it gives CASSEALPYRGYTF. The J gene is TRBJ1-2, the V gene TRBV2; D uncertain. The CDR3 runs 14 residues. V lost 0 bases to trimming and J lost 8 bases, with 13 bases between them. Germline CDR1 is SNHLY and CDR2 is FYNNEI.

This clonotype was counted a single time. This chain connects TRBV19 to TRBJ1-5; 12 positions match TRBD1. Germline V gene data show CDR1 as LNHDA and CDR2 as SQIVND (reference sequence). The CDR3 sequence is 17 residues long. Trimming at V came to 6 bases and at J to 5 bases, leaving 11 bases not matched to a gene. The CDR3 region is CASRTLGQGAMYQPQHF. DNA for the CDR3: TGTGCCAGTAGGACATTGGGACAGGGGGCTATGTATCAGCCCCAGCATTTT.

Only a few counts were recorded for this clonotype. The chain uses TRBV12-3 or TRBV12-4 and TRBJ2-7, with 7 bases fitting TRBD1. This CDR3 is built from 13 residues. The trim removed 4 bases at V and 6 bases at J, leaving 6 bases unmatched. The CDR3 DNA reads TGTGCCAGCAGTTCCAGGGGGATTGGCGAGCAGTACTTC. It is translated as CASSSRGIGEQYF.

The chain couples TRBV10-3 to TRBJ1-2; D perhaps matches TRBD1 (6 bases). This CDR3 is built from 12 residues. The V end was cut by 3 bases, the J end by 8 bases, with 10 bases between. Germline V gene sequence: CDR1 ENHRY, CDR2 SYGVKD. For the CDR3, the DNA is TGTGCCATCAGTGACACAGGGAACGGCTACACCTTC. Amino acid sequence: CAISDTGNGYTF.

This clonotype appeared many times. The V gene is TRBV6-6, the J gene TRBJ1-1; D call uncertain. The V end lost 8 bases, the J end lost 1 base, and 11 bases lay between the germline ends. Germline values: CDR1 MNHNY, CDR2 SVGAGI (reference sequence). The CDR3 has 13 amino acids. CDR3: CASRSPSNTEAFF. As DNA, the CDR3 is TGTGCCAGCCGTAGCCCCTCGAACACTGAAGCTTTCTTT.

This clonotype was seen repeatedly, ten times or more. The CDR3: CASSPEGWGEQYF. The CDR3 DNA reads as TGTGCCAGCAGCCCGGAGGGGTGGGGCGAGCAGTACTTC. The chain couples TRBV11-2 to TRBJ2-7; maybe TRBD2 (6 bases). The CDR3 has 13 amino acids. Germline loops: CDR1 SGHAT, CDR2 FQNNGV. Trimming removed 5 bases from V and 6 bases from J, with 14 bases in between.

V is TRBV10-3 and J is TRBJ2-7; 9 bases are shared with TRBD1. V gave up 10 bases and J gave up 5 bases; unmatched junction bases: 15. The germline V gene encodes CDR1 ENHRY and CDR2 SYGVKD. The CDR3 is 15 amino acids. In nucleotides, the CDR3 is TGTGCCACACGGGGGGAGGGACAGGGTATCGACGAGCAGTACTTC. Encoded protein: CATRGEGQGIDEQYF.

In the case of this clonotype: Given the absence of the conserved phenylalanine or tryptophan at the CDR3 end, a read error is likely. The chain uses TRBV29-1 and TRBJ1-4, with 9 nucleotides matching TRBD1. Germline trimming cut 7 bases from V and 5 bases from J; bases unmatched to any gene: 5. This CDR3 has 13 amino acids. Germline V gene lookup returns CDR1 SQVTM and CDR2 ANQGSEA. Written as DNA, the CDR3 is TGCAGCGCGGCCGGGACAGGGAATGAAAAACTGTTTTTA. Residues: CSAAGTGNEKLFL.

CDR3 region: CASLGRDGRPGEAFF. The CDR3 DNA reads as TGTGCCAGCTTAGGCCGGGACGGCAGACCGGGAGAAGCTTTCTTT. The J gene is TRBJ1-1, the V gene TRBV11-2; possibly TRBD1 for D (5 bases). The V end was cut by 8 bases, the J end by 8 bases, with 24 bases between. The CDR3 extends over 15 amino acids. Germline CDR1 SGHAT, CDR2 FQNNGV.

The rearrangement joins TRBV12-3 or TRBV12-4 to TRBJ2-7; no clear D gene. The V end lost 2 bases, the J end lost 1 base, and 12 bases lay between the germline ends. The CDR3 has 15 residues. CDR3 bases: TGTGCCAGCAGTTTATCCGCAGCTATATCCTACGAGCAGTACTTC. The encoded protein is CASSLSAAISYEQYF.

This clonotype was counted a few times. One end of the junction is discordant with germline, which a read error may explain. The chain couples TRBV27 to TRBJ1-1; the D gene is possibly TRBD1 (6 bases). This CDR3 is built from 14 residues. Germline CDR1 and CDR2: MNHEY and SMNVEV (reference sequence). CDR3 DNA sequence: TGTGTCAGCTATGCCGACAGGTTGAGCACTGAAGCTTTCTTT. It is translated as CVSYADRLSTEAFF.